The clone carrying this T cell receptor beta chain occurred many times. Its antigen is unknown. The observed sequence ends 3 residues before the CDR3 terminus, with the missing tail filled in from the germline J gene. The CDR3 contains 13 residues. Germline values: CDR1 DFQATT, CDR2 SNEGSKA (reference sequence). Method: immunoSEQ multiplex PCR; TCRdb's copy keeps in-frame clones and lacks some. This record lists 25,000 to 30,000 clones, none seen once only, and the top ten clones contain 4%. This specimen comes from a study of T cell clonality in common variable immunodeficiency. Most patients and controls had Caucasian heritage. For at least one year, all CVID subjects received replacement immunoglobulin. Study outcomes and limitations: Reportedly, TCR beta sequences from common variable immunodeficiency showed fewer deletions and N-nucleotide insertions.

This chain connects TRBV20-1 to TRBJ2-1; 12 bases fit TRBD2. The TCR comes from a human donor with common variable immunodeficiency. Sequencing input: peripheral blood mononuclear cells. CDR3: CSALGLAGNEQFF. The sequenced CDR3 bases are TGCAGCGCTCTGGGACTAGCGGGTAATGAG.